This TCR beta chain appears in the sequencing data of a study of immune cell composition in non-small cell lung cancer (dated by TCRdb to 2016 to 2017). Background for the entire study: To assign histologic subtype, which was mostly lung adenocarcinoma or squamous cell carcinoma, H&E was combined with p63, CK5, Napsin A and TTF-1 immunohistochemistry. Adaptive Biotechnologies TCR-beta sequencing was carried out on a few dozen paired NSCLC tumour and non-adjacent lung specimens, as well as on about 25 tumour-only specimens. In supplementary cohort #1, which comprised 10 lung adenocarcinoma cases, paired tumour/lung TCR-beta sequencing was performed and TIL populations were generated so that tumour reactivity could be assessed. The subtype comparisons left out a few tumour specimens with TCR-beta data because those specimens were rare histological subtypes.

TCR-beta CDR3 regions were amplified from genomic DNA by a two-step multiplex PCR, with the second step adding Illumina-compatible adaptors. TCR-beta immunosequencing was performed on an Illumina platform as a commercial immunoSEQ service. The authors' analysis ran thus. Repertoires were summarised by productive clonality and by Top 10 Clones, defined as the percentage of T-cell templates derived from the ten most frequent sequences. Values for productive clonality spanned 0 to 1, where a value of 1 indicated a monoclonal population. Tumour-associated clones were defined as sequences comprising at least 0.1% of tumour T-cell templates but absent from matched non-adjacent lung, identified via log10 scatter plots. Student's t-tests were used for two-group comparisons, ANOVA for comparisons across stages, and linear regression for relationships, with analyses done in GraphPad Prism7 and R. TCRdb's version of the immuneACCESS table is confined to in-frame rearrangements and falls short of the full clone set. An unresolved V gene accounts for under half of the shortfall where checked; the remainder is of unknown origin. V and J calls plus clone size are reproduced from that table; the DNA served to infer D and trimming. Present in this sample are fewer than 6,000 clones, about 77% of which were seen just once. Together, the top ten hold about 7.3% of the sample.

What the study reported, not specific to this receptor: Across 10 or so adenocarcinoma cases, the maximal tumour-associated clone frequency showed a strong correlation with TIL tumour reactivity, but overall clonality showed no such correlation. Smoking pack-years did not significantly correlate with tumour TCR-beta clonality. Tumour-associated clones >0.5% were found in nearly half of NSCLC cases, namely in about 30% of adenocarcinomas versus about 73% of squamous carcinomas. Significantly higher Top 10 clone scores and productive clonality were observed in lung squamous cell carcinoma than in lung adenocarcinoma tumours. The reactivity cohort included only about nine cases, and whether tumour-reactive clones share sequences with the dominant in vivo tumour-associated clones was not shown.

Note on this clone: Its binding antigen is unknown. Qualities for individual bases were not recorded, and no much larger clone is one base off.

V and J are truncated by 0 bases and 2 bases respectively, leaving an intervening sequence of 11 bases. Taken from cysteine to phenylalanine, the CDR3 has 16 residues. Only the CDR3 part of the read is kept: 48 bases, read in frame from the first base. CDR1 and CDR2 are read off the germline V gene as SGDLS and YYNGEE. Genomic DNA was isolated with the QIAamp DNA kit from frozen aliquots of single-cell suspensions that had not been sorted. Tumour samples were surgically resected non-small cell lung cancer tissue. Tissues were received within 2 hours of resection and processed immediately into single-cell suspensions. Tissue was mechanically dissociated and enzymatically digested with DNase I, collagenase I and hyaluronidase for roughly 32 minutes at 37 °C, then filtered and RBC-lysed.

The source is a human donor with non-small cell lung cancer. The sample consisted of lung tumor tissue. The V and J segments used are TRBV9 and TRBJ2-2; TRBD2 is possibly the D segment (7 matching bases). The CDR3 loop reads CASSVGGGVNTGELFF. The bases read TGTGCCAGCAGCGTAGGAGGGGGGGTAAACACCGGGGAGCTGTTTTTT.